In this sample, the clone carrying this T cell receptor beta chain turned up many times. Between the trimmed V and J ends, which lost 8 bases and 2 bases, there was a span of 18 bases. Germline lookup yields CDR1 MDHEN and CDR2 SYDVKM. The CDR3 consists of 15 residues. TCRdb redid the calling of the reads with MiXCR, one entry per CDR3 protein. Of approximately 550,000 distinct CDR3 sequences listed, about 15% were seen once; the top ten hold under 30%. The source of the sample is a study of T cell repertoires in cytomegalovirus infection. The sample taken for sequencing was CD8+ T cells from PBMCs. This chain joins TRBV28 and TRBJ2-5, with D perhaps matching TRBD2 (6 bases). This clonotype originated in a human donor in good health (CMV status not recorded). Some clones in this sample may be carry-over from other donors' samples. DNA for the CDR3: TGTGCCAGCTCGCGGGGATCGTCGAATCAAGAGACCCAGTACTTC. Encoded protein: CASSRGSSNQETQYF. Filled out from reference TRBV28 and TRBJ2-5, the complete variable domain reads DVKVTQSSRYLVKRTGEKVFLECVQDMDHENMFWYRQDPGLGLRLIYFSYDVKMKEKGDIPEGYSVSREKKERFSLILESASTNQTSMYLCASSRGSSNQETQYFGPGTRLLVL.